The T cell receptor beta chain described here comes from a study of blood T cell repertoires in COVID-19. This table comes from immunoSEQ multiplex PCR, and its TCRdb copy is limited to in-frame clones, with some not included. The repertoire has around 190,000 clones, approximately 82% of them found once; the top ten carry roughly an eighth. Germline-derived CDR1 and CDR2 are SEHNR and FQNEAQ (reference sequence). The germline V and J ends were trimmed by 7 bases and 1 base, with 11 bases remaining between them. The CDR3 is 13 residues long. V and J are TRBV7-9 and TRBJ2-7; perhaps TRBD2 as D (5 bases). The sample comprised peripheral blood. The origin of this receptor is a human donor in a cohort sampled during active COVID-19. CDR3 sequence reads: CASNPTGSYEQYF. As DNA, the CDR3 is TGTGCCAGCAACCCGACGGGATCCTACGAGCAGTACTTC.